A selection of T cell receptor beta chains follows, all from one sample in a study of T cell responses to AZD1222 COVID-19 vaccine. Assay used: immunoSEQ multiplex PCR; TCRdb lists only in-frame clones, some missing. The table records approximately 190,000 clones, 80% to 90% of them present only once. This specimen was peripheral blood, taken on day 0 of MenACWY control vaccination. These receptors came from an adult in good health. The CDR3 runs from the conserved cysteine through the conserved F or W. Each record gives: clone size, V gene, J gene, D gene, CDR3 protein, CDR3 DNA. A D gene is named only where the DNA matches it firmly. Size is stated for part of the rows, as once, few or many counts, or as a class when the clone is expanded.

abundance: .; v_gene: TRBV28; j_gene: TRBJ1-6; d_gene: .; CDR3aa: CASSRGWGSYNSPLHF; CDR3nt: TGTGCCAGCAGCCGAGGATGGGGCTCCTATAATTCACCCCTCCACTTT
abundance: .; v_gene: TRBV5-4; j_gene: TRBJ2-5; d_gene: .; CDR3aa: CASSLVGGLGKTQYF; CDR3nt: TGTGCCAGCAGCTTGGTTGGAGGCCTAGGGAAGACCCAGTACTTC
abundance: .; v_gene: TRBV7-8; j_gene: TRBJ1-5; d_gene: .; CDR3aa: CASSLGGGPNQPQHF; CDR3nt: TGTGCCAGCAGCTTGGGAGGTGGCCCAAATCAGCCCCAGCATTTT
abundance: .; v_gene: TRBV12-1; j_gene: TRBJ1-2; d_gene: .; CDR3aa: CASSEGGVGYTF; CDR3nt: TGTGCCAGCAGCGAAGGGGGGGTTGGCTACACCTTC
abundance: .; v_gene: TRBV7-2; j_gene: TRBJ1-5; d_gene: TRBD1; CDR3aa: CASSQRAGQALGPQHF; CDR3nt: TGTGCCAGCAGCCAAAGGGCGGGACAGGCTCTGGGGCCCCAGCATTTT
abundance: .; v_gene: TRBV10-3; j_gene: TRBJ1-1; d_gene: .; CDR3aa: CAISEARSAFF; CDR3nt: TGTGCCATCAGTGAAGCCAGATCAGCTTTCTTT
abundance: .; v_gene: TRBV5-6; j_gene: TRBJ2-7; d_gene: .; CDR3aa: CASTPGTQIYEQYF; CDR3nt: TGTGCCAGCACCCCCGGGACACAGATCTACGAGCAGTACTTC
abundance: once; v_gene: TRBV3-1/TRBV3-2; j_gene: TRBJ2-7; d_gene: .; CDR3aa: CASSRLGGDGSYEQYF; CDR3nt: TGTGCCAGCAGCCGGCTAGGTGGGGACGGATCCTACGAGCAGTACTTC
abundance: once; v_gene: TRBV5-1; j_gene: TRBJ1-2; d_gene: TRBD1; CDR3aa: CASSSGQEGSDGYTF; CDR3nt: TGCGCCAGCAGCAGTGGACAGGAAGGATCGGATGGCTACACCTTC
abundance: once; v_gene: TRBV11-2; j_gene: TRBJ2-1; d_gene: TRBD2; CDR3aa: CASSSPGLARYNEQFF; CDR3nt: TGTGCCAGCAGCTCCCCCGGACTAGCCCGTTACAATGAGCAGTTCTTC
abundance: .; v_gene: TRBV9; j_gene: TRBJ2-5; d_gene: TRBD2; CDR3aa: CASSPRLAGGPDLETQYF; CDR3nt: TGTGCCAGCAGCCCCAGACTAGCGGGAGGGCCCGATCTGGAGACCCAGTACTTC
abundance: few; v_gene: TRBV14; j_gene: TRBJ1-6; d_gene: .; CDR3aa: CASSQEPQNSPLHF; CDR3nt: TGTGCCAGCAGCCAAGAACCCCAGAATTCACCCCTCCACTTT
abundance: .; v_gene: TRBV11-2; j_gene: TRBJ1-1; d_gene: TRBD1; CDR3aa: CASNDFRDRGFREAFF; CDR3nt: TGTGCCAGCAACGACTTTCGGGACAGGGGATTTCGAGAAGCTTTCTTT
abundance: .; v_gene: TRBV7-9; j_gene: TRBJ2-2; d_gene: TRBD2; CDR3aa: CASSSTSGGTGELFF; CDR3nt: TGTGCCAGCAGCTCGACTAGCGGGGGTACCGGGGAGCTGTTTTTT
abundance: .; v_gene: TRBV7-9; j_gene: TRBJ2-3; d_gene: .; CDR3aa: CASSLVLSTDTQYF; CDR3nt: TGTGCCAGCAGTCTGGTCCTTAGCACAGATACGCAGTATTTT
abundance: .; v_gene: TRBV7-8; j_gene: TRBJ1-2; d_gene: TRBD1; CDR3aa: CASSLGQGDYGYTF; CDR3nt: TGTGCCAGCAGCTTAGGACAGGGCGACTATGGCTACACCTTC